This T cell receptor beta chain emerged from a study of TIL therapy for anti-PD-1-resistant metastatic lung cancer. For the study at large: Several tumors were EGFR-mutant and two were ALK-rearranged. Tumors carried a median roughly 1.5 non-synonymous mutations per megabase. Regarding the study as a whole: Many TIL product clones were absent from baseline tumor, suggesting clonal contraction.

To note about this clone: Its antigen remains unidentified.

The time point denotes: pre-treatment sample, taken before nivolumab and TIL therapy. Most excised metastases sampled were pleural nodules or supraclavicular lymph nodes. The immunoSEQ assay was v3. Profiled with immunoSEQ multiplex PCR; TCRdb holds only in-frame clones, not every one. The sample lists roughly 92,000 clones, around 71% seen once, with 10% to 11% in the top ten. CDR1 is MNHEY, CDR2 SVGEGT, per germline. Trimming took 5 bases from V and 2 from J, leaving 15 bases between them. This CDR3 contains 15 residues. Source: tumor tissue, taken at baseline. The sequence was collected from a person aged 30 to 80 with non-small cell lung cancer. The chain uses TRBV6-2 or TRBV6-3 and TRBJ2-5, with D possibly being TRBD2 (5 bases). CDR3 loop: CASSGTGKIQETQYF. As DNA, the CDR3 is TGTGCCAGCAGTGGCACCGGGAAAATTCAAGAGACCCAGTACTTC.